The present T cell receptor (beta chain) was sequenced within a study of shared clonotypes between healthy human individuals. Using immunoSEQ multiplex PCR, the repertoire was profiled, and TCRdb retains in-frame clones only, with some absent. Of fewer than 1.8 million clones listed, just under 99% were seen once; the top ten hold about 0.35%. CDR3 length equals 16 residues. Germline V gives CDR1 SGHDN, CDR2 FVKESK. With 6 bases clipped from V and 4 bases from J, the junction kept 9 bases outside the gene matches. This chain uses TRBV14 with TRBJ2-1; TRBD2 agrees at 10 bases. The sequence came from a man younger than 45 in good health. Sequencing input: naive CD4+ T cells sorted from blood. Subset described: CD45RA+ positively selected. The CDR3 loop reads CASSRSLAGVYNEQFF. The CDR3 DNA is TGTGCCAGCAGTCGATCGCTAGCGGGAGTTTACAATGAGCAGTTCTTC.